This TCR beta chain was identified in a study of T cells in Graves' hyperthyroidism and ophthalmopathy. Germline values: CDR1 SGHTA, CDR2 FQGNSA. The CDR3 is made up of 15 amino acids. In its sample, this clonotype was seen once. The antigen is unknown. The junction and the germline gene differ at one end; a read error may be behind it. Researchers barred patients who had uncontrolled infection, other autoimmune disease, pregnancy or lactation. The PBMCs were sourced from fresh peripheral blood (about 10 ml). Amplification of TCR beta CDR3 regions used RNA as the template. During a first-round RT-PCR of the TCR CDR3, the HTBI primer set was used. Each CDR3 protein is one row after TCRdb ran MiXCR on the multiplex PCR reads. Counted here are a few hundred thousand distinct CDR3 sequences, about 12% occurring once; the ten biggest clones make up 9.2%. Study observations and caveats: Blood also carried most thyroid clonotypes expanded above 0.001.

Input material: blood. The receptor was derived from a woman aged 18 to 35 with Graves' hyperthyroidism. V is TRBV7-2 and J is TRBJ1-6; D ambiguous. The CDR3 reads CASSQERAVGSPLHF. The DNA of the CDR3 is TGCGCCAGCAGCCAAGAACGGGCCGTGGGGTCACCCCTCCACTTT. Complete variable domain (other parts from reference TRBV7-2 and TRBJ1-6): GAGVSQSPSNKVTEKGKDVELRCDPISGHTALYWYRQSLGQGLEFLIYFQGNSAPDKSGLPSDRFSAERTGGSVSTLTIQRTQQEDSAVYLCASSQERAVGSPLHFGNGTRLTVT.